This T cell receptor (beta chain) originates from a study of immune aging and cytomegalovirus after organ transplant (dated by TCRdb to about 2021). The study in broad terms: Every transplant recipient was given three-drug immunosuppression consisting of prednisone, tacrolimus, and mycophenolate. Study-level results and caveats: CD57 was not measured in the sequencing data, so a conservative gene-based aging definition was used instead. Large clones contained a bigger proportion of TEMRA cells, and over time the seven largest clones (fewer than 2,000 cells) picked up aged and TEMRA cells and lost TCM cells. Post-transplant increases in aged-phenotype cells were observed regardless of clone size, following viremia and occurring earlier in large clones (days 200-264) than in small clones.

The library was produced with single-cell sequencing. Instrument on record: Illumina NovaSeq 6000. The BD Rhapsody Targeted mRNA and AbSeq Reagent Kit, in a microwell format, was used for cell capture and library preparation. The libraries included TCR, sample tags, AbSeq, and targeted mRNA drawn from the Human T-Cell Expression Panel together with custom TOX and TOX2 primers. Libraries were sequenced on an Illumina NovaSeq. The authors' pipeline ran thus. The analysis covered fewer than 13,000 cells in total, of which about 7,100 were CD8 T cells and 4494 were CD8 T cells with an identifiable TCR CDR3. The BD Rhapsody Targeted Analysis Pipeline, including V(D)J processing, was run on the Seven Bridges Genomics platform to process the raw data. Quality control, Sample Tag demultiplexing with Lex-BDSMK, clone identification with VDJ Explorer, and Seurat clustering were all done in SeqGeq 1.6.0. A clone was considered non-expanded if it made up <1% of CD8 T cells, and considered a clonal expansion if it made up >2.5% of the sample. TCRdb redid the processing of the public reads, applying fastp at Q25 and MiXCR, and retained in-frame beta chains. CDR3 protein sequences are deduplicated, and each keeps its most common genes and DNA. TCRdb's processing, not the authors', yielded these V and J calls. Recorded for this sample are around 21,000 distinct CDR3 sequences; roughly a third of them occurred a single time. Around a quarter of the sample comes from the top ten.

Trimming removed 7 bases from V and 5 bases from J; the gene matches leave 13 bases unexplained. Based on the germline V gene, the CDR1 and CDR2 sequences are SGHRS and YFSETQ. The CDR3 measures 16 amino acids from cysteine to phenylalanine. Of the read, only the CDR3 DNA is kept; its 48 bases are in frame from base 1. Turning to this clonotype: No antigen is known for it. No base qualities exist here, and no much larger clone lies one base off it.

The sample's time point, from its label and the paper: five sample-tagged time points from pre-transplant (day -1) to day 368 post-transplant, pooled. Thawed PBMC were stimulated for roughly twelve hours with a CMV IE-1 overlapping peptide library without transport inhibitors. Thawed cells were rested overnight and then stimulated in R10 medium with CD28/CD49d costimulation. The IE-1 peptide library was composed of 15-amino-acid peptides with overlaps of 11 amino acids. Each time point was barcoded using BD Single-Cell Multiplexing Kit Sample Tags, after which the barcoded samples were pooled and stained with oligo-conjugated anti-CD45RA plus sorting antibodies. A BD FACSAria III was used to sort CMV-responsive CD8+CD137+ and CD4+CD154+ T cells at 4-way purity. EDTA vacutainers were used to collect blood, which was then processed with a Ficoll gradient within 1-24 hours.

The starting material was CMV peptide-activated CD4+ and CD8+ T cells sorted from blood, obtained at five time points, pooled. What the cell subset or site label conveys for this sample: sorted CD8+CD137+ and CD4+CD154+ T cells after about 13 h CMV IE-1 peptide stimulation. Recombination joined TRBV5-1 with TRBJ2-1; a stretch of 9 junction bases matches TRBD1. This clonotype was obtained from a female donor who had a heart transplant and CMV viremia. DNA sequence: TGCGCCAGCGGAAGAGCCGGGACAGGGTCGGACAATGAGCAGTTCTTC. This yields the protein CASGRAGTGSDNEQFF.